The 19 T cell receptor beta chains below all came from one sample that was sequenced in a study of CD8 T cells in Susac syndrome. Random hexamers were used to reverse transcribe an amount of about 0.5 to 1 ug RNA. TCRdb reprocessed the immunoSEQ multiplex PCR reads via MiXCR and lists one record per CDR3 protein. Seen here are just under 150,000 distinct CDR3 sequences, roughly 94% observed once, and the top ten hold 0.075% to 0.09%. Sequenced material: CD4+ T cells from PBMCs. The receptors shown here come from a human donor in good health.

This chain uses TRBV11-2 with TRBJ2-1, with 11 positions matching TRBD2. The trim removed 5 bases at V and 4 bases at J, leaving 13 bases unmatched. Germline CDR1 is SGHAT and CDR2 is FQNNGV. This CDR3 is 18 amino acids long. The CDR3 loop reads CASSVSRPSGRTYNEQFF. The CDR3 DNA reads as TGTGCCAGCAGCGTTAGCCGGCCTAGCGGGAGGACATACAATGAGCAGTTCTTC. The full variable domain, completed using reference TRBV11-2 and TRBJ2-1, is EAGVAQSPRYKIIEKRQSVAFWCNPISGHATLYWYQQILGQGPKLLIQFQNNGVVDDSQLPKDRFSAERLKGVDSTLKIQPAKLEDSAVYLCASSVSRPSGRTYNEQFFGPGTRLTVL.

V usage is TRBV6-1 and J usage is TRBJ2-5; no reliable D call. The CDR3 runs 13 residues. V was shortened by 3 bases and J by 2 bases, with 7 bases between the two germline ends. Germline V lookup: CDR1 MNHNS, CDR2 SASEGT. The CDR3 spells CASSDSHQETQYF. The CDR3 coding sequence is TGTGCCAGCAGTGACTCACATCAAGAGACCCAGTACTTC.

About this clonotype itself: One end of the junction fails to match germline, which may point to a read error. The chain carries TRBV5-4 and TRBJ2-7; maybe TRBD2 (6 bases). CDR1 and CDR2 from the germline V gene are SGHNT and YYREEE (reference sequence). This CDR3 has 18 amino acids. The CDR3 bases are TGTGCCAGCAGCCCCCAGCGGGCTATGAGAACCGGCTCCTACGAGCAATACTTC. Translating gives CASSPQRAMRTGSYEQYF.

This chain uses TRBV6-1 with TRBJ2-5, with 15 bases fitting TRBD2. The ends lost 4 bases at V and 4 bases at J; junction bases unmatched: 4. This CDR3 has 16 residues. Germline-derived CDR1 and CDR2 are MNHNS and SASEGT. The DNA for the CDR3 is TGTGCCAGCAGTGGGACTAGCGGGAGGGCCCTAGAGACCCAGTACTTC. This gives the protein CASSGTSGRALETQYF.

This chain uses TRBV12-3 or TRBV12-4 with TRBJ1-2; 9 nucleotides match TRBD1. Trimming at V came to 5 bases and at J to 6 bases, leaving 13 bases not matched to a gene. This CDR3 has 16 amino acids. The CDR3 DNA sequence: TGTGCCAGCAGTCAATCCGAGGGGACAGGGATGCATGGCTACACCTTC. Its protein is CASSQSEGTGMHGYTF.

The chain couples TRBV20-1 to TRBJ2-4; a possible D gene is TRBD2 (5 bases). The length of the CDR3 is 12 residues. Looked up from germline, CDR1 is DFQATT and CDR2 is SNEGSKA (reference sequence). The V and J ends lost 6 bases and 9 bases respectively, with 15 bases between them. The CDR3 nucleotides read TGCAGTGCAGAGGAGTCGGCGGGCATTCAGTACTTC. This gives the protein CSAEESAGIQYF.

V gene TRBV7-2 combines with J gene TRBJ2-2; D is undetermined. V lost 3 bases, J lost 8 bases, and 10 bases lay in between. The length of the CDR3 is 13 residues. Germline V gene lookup returns CDR1 SGHTA and CDR2 FQGNSA. The CDR3 protein is CASSFQVVGELFF. CDR3 nucleotides: TGTGCCAGCAGCTTTCAAGTGGTTGGGGAGCTGTTTTTT.

This clonotype was seen once. The CDR3 DNA reads TGTGCCAGCAGCCAAGATTCCCCAGGGACTGGGGCCAACGTCCTGACTTTC. This translates into CASSQDSPGTGANVLTF. The chain combines TRBV3-1 with TRBJ2-6; a weak D match, TRBD1 (5 bases). This CDR3 spans 17 amino acids. Trimming shortened V by 0 bases and J by 2 bases, and 11 bases separated the two germline ends. CDR1 is LGHDT, CDR2 YNNKEL, per germline (reference sequence).

The chain employs TRBV18 and TRBJ2-7, with unresolved D. The germline gives CDR1 KGHSH, CDR2 LQKENI. This CDR3 region has 15 residues. Trimming took off 0 bases at V and 2 bases at J, with 11 bases between the two ends. The CDR3 DNA is TGTGCCAGCTCACCACCCGGTACAGTGACCTACGAGCAGTACTTC. It is translated as CASSPPGTVTYEQYF.

This chain connects TRBV30 to TRBJ2-3; TRBD2 is a possible D gene (5 bases). The CDR3 is 11 amino acids. In germline, CDR1 is GTSNPN, CDR2 SVGIG (reference sequence). The V gene lost 2 bases and the J gene lost 12 bases, with 12 bases spanning the gap. The CDR3 DNA reads TGTGCCTGGAGTCCGAGCGGCCCCCAGTATTTT. Encoded protein: CAWSPSGPQYF.

The rearrangement joins TRBV5-1 to TRBJ2-7; 8 bases fit TRBD1. CDR3 size: 11 residues. V lost 4 bases and J lost 10; bases outside the gene matches: 4. Per the germline V gene, CDR1 is SGHRS and CDR2 is YFSETQ. The CDR3 sequence is CASSVGTGQYF. CDR3 coding DNA: TGCGCCAGCAGCGTGGGGACAGGACAGTACTTC. Full variable domain (missing parts from reference TRBV5-1 and TRBJ2-7): KAGVTQTPRYLIKTRGQQVTLSCSPISGHRSVSWYQQTPGQGLQFLFEYFSETQRNKGNFPGRFSGRQFSNSRSEMNVSTLELGDSALYLCASSVGTGQYFGPGTRLTVT.

The V and J genes are TRBV3-1 and TRBJ2-5, with D unresolved. The CDR3 runs 14 residues. Per germline, CDR1 LGHDT and CDR2 YNNKEL (reference sequence). Trimming removed 4 bases at V and 9 bases at J, with 18 bases between. The CDR3: CASSPSALLGAQYF. The CDR3 DNA is TGTGCCAGCAGCCCTTCCGCCCTTTTAGGTGCCCAGTACTTC.

The rearrangement uses TRBV2 and TRBJ1-2, with D maybe TRBD1 (6 bases). The CDR3 length is 12 residues. The germline V gene has CDR1 SNHLY and CDR2 FYNNEI. The germline V and J ends were trimmed by 7 bases and 8 bases, with 14 bases remaining between them. CDR3 sequence (DNA): TGTGCCAGCACACAGGGTGAGGTCGGCTACACCTTC. Amino acids: CASTQGEVGYTF.

This clonotype has a single count. The J gene is TRBJ1-5, the V gene TRBV28, with 7 bases that match TRBD1. The V gene end was trimmed by 5 bases and the J gene end by 1 base; junction bases not matched to a gene: 2. CDR3 size: 14 residues. Germline V gene sequence: CDR1 MDHEN, CDR2 SYDVKM. CDR3 coding DNA: TGTGCCAGCAGTATGACAGGGAGCAATCAGCCCCAGCATTTT. Translating it yields CASSMTGSNQPQHF.

The genes are TRBV7-2 and TRBJ2-6, with D unresolved. The CDR3 is 15 amino acids. CDR1 SGHTA and CDR2 FQGNSA come from the germline V gene. V was shortened by 1 base and J by 1 base, with 5 bases between the two germline ends. The DNA for the CDR3 is TGTGCCAGCAGCTTAGTCGCTTCTGGGGCCAACGTCCTGACTTTC. It encodes CASSLVASGANVLTF.

V usage is TRBV20-1 and J usage is TRBJ1-2; tentative D call: TRBD1 (6 bases). Between the trimmed V and J ends, which lost 2 bases and 8 bases, there was a span of 15 bases. The CDR3 sequence is 13 residues long. The germline gives CDR1 DFQATT, CDR2 SNEGSKA (reference sequence). The CDR3 here is CSARHREVSGYTF. Here the CDR3 DNA reads TGCAGTGCTAGACACAGGGAAGTCAGCGGCTACACCTTC.

This chain joins TRBV28 and TRBJ1-5, with D perhaps TRBD1 (5 bases). Germline loops: CDR1 MDHEN, CDR2 SYDVKM. V lost 4 bases to trimming and J lost 0 bases, with 10 bases between them. The CDR3 loop spans 15 amino acids. The CDR3 reads CASSWPGNSNQPQHF. The CDR3 DNA sequence: TGTGCCAGCAGTTGGCCAGGGAATAGCAATCAGCCCCAGCATTTT. The entire variable domain, with the rest obtained from reference TRBV28 and TRBJ1-5, is as follows: DVKVTQSSRYLVKRTGEKVFLECVQDMDHENMFWYRQDPGLGLRLIYFSYDVKMKEKGDIPEGYSVSREKKERFSLILESASTNQTSMYLCASSWPGNSNQPQHFGDGTRLSIL.

The J gene is TRBJ2-7, the V gene TRBV6-5; 16 bases are shared with TRBD2. Germline V lookup: CDR1 MNHEY, CDR2 SVGAGI. V gave up 4 bases and J gave up 5 bases; unmatched junction bases: 8. The length of the CDR3 is 17 residues. The CDR3 bases are TGTGCCAGCAGTTCCAAAGCGGGGACTAGCGGGAGGGACGAGCAGTACTTC. Translating gives CASSSKAGTSGRDEQYF.

The chain employs TRBV20-1 and TRBJ2-7; the match to TRBD2 covers 13 bases. This CDR3 comprises 14 residues. The V segment lost 3 bases and the J segment 2 bases; nucleotides outside the gene matches: 1. Looked up from germline, CDR1 is DFQATT and CDR2 is SNEGSKA (reference sequence). The CDR3 region has the DNA TGCAGTGCTAGTGGGACTAGCGGGACCTACGAGCAGTACTTC. Its translation: CSASGTSGTYEQYF.